The clone carrying this TCR beta chain is termed large. With 0 bases removed from V and 5 bases from J, the gap between germline ends came to 16 bases. Germline CDR1 and CDR2: DFQATT and SNEGSKA (reference sequence). This CDR3 is 15 amino acids long. TCRdb re-called the RT-PCR reads through MiXCR, storing one row per CDR3 protein. Here the sample spans hundreds of distinct CDR3 sequences, 35% to 40% being singletons. The TCR was taken from a female donor with primary Sjogren's syndrome. The sequencing sample was made of memory CD4+ T cells from salivary gland. V and J are TRBV20-1 and TRBJ2-5; D is unresolved. The CDR3 coding sequence is TGCAGTGCTAGAGACGGAAAGCGACCCGGGGAGACCCAGTACTTC. Translating gives CSARDGKRPGETQYF.